This TCR beta chain is drawn from a study of cytomegalovirus exposure and HLA in healthy donors (dated by TCRdb to 2015 to 2018). About the full investigation: In an earlier analysis of 587 of the donors, around 290 Gb of sequence data and 90 million to 120 million unique TCR beta sequences from 180 million or so T cells were reported. All discovery cohort repertoires had been generated using a single sequencing platform. To decide whether each TCR beta V gene segment behaved as functional or pseudogenic, an earlier analysis of some 580 of the donors relied on high-throughput TCR beta sequencing. The aim of the study was to test whether cataloging public T cell receptors could identify signatures of past pathogen exposure. A later genetic analysis used genome-wide SNP genotypes for 398 of the 666 donors, treating that subset as a discovery cohort. In addition to the first cohort of roughly 700 subjects, a separate validation cohort of 120 different subjects was used. Rather than drawing on any new phenotypic data, the later analysis identified candidate immune exposures from TCR beta sequences and the way those sequences occurred across donors. Approximately 310 gigabases of sequencing data and tens of millions of unique TCR sequences were included in an early release covering around 600 HLA-typed donors. Because of strong linkage in the cohort, a few DR-DQ haplotypes were treated as single units for association and clustering. To study patterns of TCR occurrence, a later analysis re-analyzed previously published TCR beta repertoires from under 750 donors and added high-resolution HLA genotyping. The number of donors typed differed by locus, with about 629-630 for A, B, C, DRB1 and DQB1, about 500 for DQA1, approximately 580 for DPA1, and 450 to 480 for DPB1. Of the approximately 400 genotyped donors, less than 90% were placed in the genetic ancestry cluster associated with self-reported Caucasian donors. Using immunosequencing, the study profiled T cell repertoires from 640 or so subjects and related those repertoires to cytomegalovirus serostatus. The study combined high-throughput TCR immunosequencing, statistical association of individual TCRs with disease status, and machine learning to predict cytomegalovirus infection status. Class I and class II HLA loci were covered by the typing at four-digit resolution. Among 300 to 500 genotyped donors of the cohort, an average of roughly 230,000 unique TCR beta nucleotide sequences was sequenced per donor, of which roughly 18% were non-productive. Alongside the repertoire data, information on donor age, sex, ethnicity and CMV serostatus was compiled.

Broad study findings and their caveats: According to a later genetic analysis, donors in an Asian-associated ancestry cluster had fewer N-insertions in productive TCRs than the approximately 630-donor mean. Cytomegalovirus status was reported to be diagnosed by the classifier with high specificity and sensitivity in both the original and validation cohorts. In an earlier analysis of under 600 of the donors, most TCR beta V segments were observed in productive rearrangements about 90% or about 30% of the time, broadly matching IMGT annotations. The authors suggested that the approach could potentially be generalized to other disease states and immunological phenotypes. When HLA alleles, especially DR and DQ, strongly co-occurred, attributing TCR associations to individual alleles was difficult. At a false discovery rate of 0.05, a later analysis linked some 17,000 TCR beta sequences to specific HLA alleles. In a later analysis, HLA-associated TCR beta chains were found to be more clonally expanded and to have lower generation probabilities than equally common non-associated chains. Because HLA typing was unavailable for some donors at each locus, only the typed subset was used in association tests. A further reported finding was that TCR beta sequences accurately predicted the HLA-A and HLA-B alleles for most subjects in the first cohort. A cluster of highly shared sequence variants was judged likely to be a technical artifact of the sequencing pipeline. An association between a missense DCLRE1C variant and V-gene and J-gene trimming of TCR beta chains was found in a later genetic analysis and replicated in an independent cohort. In this cohort, only TCR beta chains were sequenced, and detectable features were limited by the absence of alpha or paired-chain data. In a later analysis, most CMV-associated TCR beta chains were found to appear HLA-restricted, with HLA associations seemingly driven largely by CMV exposure. In a later analysis, TCR association rates were found to vary across HLA loci, with the most associated TCRs seen for DRB1 alleles and the fewest for HLA-C alleles. Most TCR sequences were observed very rarely across donors, whereas some public TCRs were present in many individuals. Some IMGT-functional V segments, including TRBV6-2 and TRBV6-3, could not be distinguished by the 87-base-pair reads and were therefore excluded. In the study, around 150 TCR beta chains were listed as associated with cytomegalovirus. Sequencing depth was assumed to be roughly uniform across donors in the presence/absence analyses, though that assumption may not hold. In a later analysis, several top co-occurrence clusters were reported to appear linked to parvovirus B19, influenza, CMV and Epstein-Barr virus. In vitro tests confirmed that three of the cytomegalovirus-associated TCR beta chains recognize cytomegalovirus antigens. Correlated functional status among segregating V segments might reflect linkage disequilibrium, but an unknown experimental factor could not be ruled out. CMV serostatus was the only immune exposure information available for the cohort. Because counts were too low, about 18 rarely observed V segments, including chromosome 9 orphons, were left out of the earlier analysis of about 620 of the donors.

Library preparation was by the immunoSEQ multiplex PCR assay. A mixture of 60 forward primers for TCR Vbeta segments and 13 reverse primers for TCR Jbeta segments was used in the multiplex PCR. The CDR3 region of rearranged TCR beta genes was amplified from genomic DNA by a multiplex PCR assay. The amplified TCR beta libraries were sequenced on the Illumina HiSeq System as 87-base-pair reads. In the paper's pipeline: Across the roughly 700 repertoires, a later analysis counted roughly 84 million unique TCR beta chains, around 10 million of which were shared by at least two donors. A nearest-neighbor algorithm error-corrected the raw reads and collapsed the reads into unique sequences, merging closely related sequences to remove PCR and sequencing errors. Alignment of CDR3 sequences to IMGT reference sequences was used to assign V, D and J gene segments. For a sequence to be retained, a match of at least six nucleotides to both a V gene segment and a J gene segment was required. A rearrangement counted as productive if the CDR3 had no stop codons and remained in frame with V and J, and every other rearrangement counted as non-productive. CDR3 was defined according to IMGT convention as the region running from the second conserved V-encoded cysteine to the conserved J-encoded phenylalanine. The earlier analysis of some 580 of the donors excluded any sequence lacking an unambiguous match to a single V gene segment. In an earlier analysis of approximately 550 of the donors, V segments were called functional above 56.7% productive rearrangements and were called segregating when the between-donor standard deviation exceeded 5%. To diagnose cytomegalovirus status from the catalog of TCR beta chain sequences, a statistical classification framework was built. In a later analysis, TCR nucleotide sequences were compared against IMGT/GENE-DB human TR gene sequences so that V and J genes could be assigned. In a later analysis, CDR3 sequences and most-parsimonious VDJ recombination scenarios were assigned using the TCRdist pipeline. A later analysis defined each TCR beta chain by its CDR3 amino acid sequence plus V-gene family, and excluded reads lacking a unique V-gene family. In a later analysis, a few hundred highly shared, low-generation-probability nucleotide sequences were removed to address suspected cross-contamination and a sequencing artifact. In a later analysis, a clonal expansion index was calculated for each public chain from normalized within-repertoire ranks of inferred template counts. A later analysis computed generation probabilities with a VDJ recombination model fitted to out-of-frame rearrangements, and checked the results against IGoR. In a later analysis, hypergeometric tests were used to score TCR-TCR, TCR-HLA and TCR-CMV co-occurrence, with a repertoire-size bias correction applied to TCR pairs. A later analysis estimated false discovery rates by permuting HLA or CMV assignments 20 times. In a later analysis, co-occurring TCRs were grouped using DBSCAN, with TCRdist sequence similarity added in when clustering inside HLA-allele-positive subsets. For co-occurrence clustering, repertoires with fewer than 30,000 or more than 120,000 public chains were excluded, along with five or six repertoires with anomalous nucleotide sharing. Entries here come from immuneACCESS through TCRdb and include only in-frame sequences with V and J called. Some clones fail to appear in such tables; in the studies checked, an unresolved V gene covers under half of the shortfall, and the cause of the remainder is unknown. For V, J and clone size, that table is used; D and trimming come from the DNA. This sample comprises some 160,000 clones, over 75% of them detected only once. The top ten clonotypes cover 1% to 1.5% of the sample.

This clone was observed once. It lacks a known antigen. Base qualities are not recorded, but no much larger clone differs from it by a single base. In the same sample, other DNA sequences code for this CDR3. The cohort consisted of approximately 690 healthy bone marrow donors. At the time of sampling, every cohort member was nominally healthy, though immune exposures that went unrecorded were likely present. The donor was CMV seropositive and belonged to the group of some 290 seropositive cohort members. Each donor provided a peripheral blood sample, and peripheral blood mononuclear cells were used for TCR beta sequencing. The Qiagen DNeasy Blood Extraction Kit was used to extract genomic DNA from the blood cell samples. The CDR3 runs 12 amino acids, cysteine and phenylalanine included. The CDR3 DNA has 36 bases and is translated from base 1. The germline V gene (reference sequence) provides CDR1 LNHDA and CDR2 SQIVND. V and J are truncated by 3 bases and 3 bases respectively, leaving an intervening sequence of 5 bases.

Specimen: PBMCs. This TCR was sampled from a man aged 45-60 years in good health and CMV-seropositive. Here the chain combines TRBV19 and TRBJ1-2, with the identity of the D gene unclear. The CDR3 has the sequence CASSIGDYGYTF. The base sequence is TGTGCCAGTAGTATCGGGGACTATGGCTACACCTTC.